Sequencing of this TCR beta chain was carried out in a study of CD8 T cells in ankylosing spondylitis. This clonotype was detected ten times or more. No antigen is known for it. MiXCR, applied by TCRdb to the 5' RACE reads, yields one record per CDR3 protein. The sample records more than 400,000 distinct CDR3 sequences, about 5.4% being singletons. This CDR3 is built from 14 residues. Germline CDR1 reads MGHDK; CDR2 reads SYGVNS. V dropped 4 bases and J dropped 2; count of bases not matched to a gene: 1. Findings and caveats of the study: Reports of some motif variants in reactive arthritis synovial fluid and blood predate this one. For ankylosing spondylitis blood, a TCR beta motif of several highly homologous variants appeared characteristic.

V and J are TRBV25-1 and TRBJ2-2; 7 bases match TRBD1. The sequenced sample was blood, either unsorted or a sorted T cell fraction (not recorded which). This TCR was sampled from a male donor with ankylosing spondylitis. The CDR3 nucleotides are TGTGCCAGCAGTGGACAGGGCAACACCGGGGAGCTGTTTTTT. Its translation is CASSGQGNTGELFF.